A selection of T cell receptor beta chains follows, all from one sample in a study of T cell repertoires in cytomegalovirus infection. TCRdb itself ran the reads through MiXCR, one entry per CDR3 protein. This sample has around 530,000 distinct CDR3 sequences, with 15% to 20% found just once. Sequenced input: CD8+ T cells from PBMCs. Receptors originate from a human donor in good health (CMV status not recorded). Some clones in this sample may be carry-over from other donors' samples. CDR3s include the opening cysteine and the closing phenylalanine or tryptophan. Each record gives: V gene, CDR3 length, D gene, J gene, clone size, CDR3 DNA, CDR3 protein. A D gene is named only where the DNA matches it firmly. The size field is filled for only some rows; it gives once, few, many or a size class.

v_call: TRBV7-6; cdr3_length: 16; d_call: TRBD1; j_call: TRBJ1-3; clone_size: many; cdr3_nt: TGTGCCAGCAGCTCGGGACAGGGGATGAGTGGAAACACCATATATTTT; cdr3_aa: CASSSGQGMSGNTIYF
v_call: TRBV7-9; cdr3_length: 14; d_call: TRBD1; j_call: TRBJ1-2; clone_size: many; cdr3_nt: TGTGCCAGCAGCTTGGGACAGGTCATTTATGGCTACACCTTC; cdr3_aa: CASSLGQVIYGYTF
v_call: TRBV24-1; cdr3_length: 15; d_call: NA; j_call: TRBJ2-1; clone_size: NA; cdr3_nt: TGTGCCACCAGTGCAAGGCGGAGCTCCTACAATGAGCAGTTCTTC; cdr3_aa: CATSARRSSYNEQFF
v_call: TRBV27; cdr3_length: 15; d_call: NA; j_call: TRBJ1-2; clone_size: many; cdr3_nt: TGTGCCAGCAGTTCCGGGTTCCAGCCTGGCTATGGCTACACCTTC; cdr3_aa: CASSSGFQPGYGYTF
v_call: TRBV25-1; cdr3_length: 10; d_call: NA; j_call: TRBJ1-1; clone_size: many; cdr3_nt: TGTGCCAGCAGTGACGGTGAAGCTTTCTTT; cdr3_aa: CASSDGEAFF
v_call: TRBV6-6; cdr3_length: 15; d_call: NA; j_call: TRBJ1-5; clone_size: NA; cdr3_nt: TGTGCCAGCAGTGAGGGACGGGAACTCGATCGGCCCCAGCATTTT; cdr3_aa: CASSEGRELDRPQHF
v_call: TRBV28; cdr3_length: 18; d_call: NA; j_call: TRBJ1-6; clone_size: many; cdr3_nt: TGTGCCAGCAGTTTATTCGCCCAATGGACCGAAAGACGTTCACCCCTCCACTTT; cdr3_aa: CASSLFAQWTERRSPLHF
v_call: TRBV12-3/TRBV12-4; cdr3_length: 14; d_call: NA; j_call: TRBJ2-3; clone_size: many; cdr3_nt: TGTGCCAGCACAGGTTCTAGCAGCACAGATACGCAGTATTTT; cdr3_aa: CASTGSSSTDTQYF
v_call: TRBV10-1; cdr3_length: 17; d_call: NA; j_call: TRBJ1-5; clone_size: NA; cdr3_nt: TGCGCCAGCAAGAGGGGGTCGACACCCTATAGCAATCAGCCCCAGCATTTT; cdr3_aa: CASKRGSTPYSNQPQHF
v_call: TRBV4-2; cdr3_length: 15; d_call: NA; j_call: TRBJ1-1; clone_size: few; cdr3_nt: TGTGCCAGCAGCCCATCGACAGTCGTAGACACTGAAGCTTTCTTT; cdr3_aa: CASSPSTVVDTEAFF
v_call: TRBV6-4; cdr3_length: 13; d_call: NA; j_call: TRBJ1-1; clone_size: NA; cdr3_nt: TGTGCCAGCAGTGACTCATGGGGAACTGAAGCTTTCTTT; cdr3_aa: CASSDSWGTEAFF
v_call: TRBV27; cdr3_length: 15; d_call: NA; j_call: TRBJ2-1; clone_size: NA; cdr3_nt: TGTGCCAGCAGTTCGGGACTCCCGTCTAGGAATGAGCAGTTCTTC; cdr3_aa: CASSSGLPSRNEQFF
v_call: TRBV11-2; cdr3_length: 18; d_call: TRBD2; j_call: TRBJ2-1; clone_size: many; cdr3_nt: TGTGCCAGCAGCCCACACCCCAAGACTAGCGTCACCTACAATGAGCAGTTCTTC; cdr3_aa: CASSPHPKTSVTYNEQFF
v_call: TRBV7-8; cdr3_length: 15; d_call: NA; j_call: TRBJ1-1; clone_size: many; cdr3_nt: TGTGCCAGCAGCTCTTCAGGGCGAATGGACACTGAAGCTTTCTTT; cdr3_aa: CASSSSGRMDTEAFF
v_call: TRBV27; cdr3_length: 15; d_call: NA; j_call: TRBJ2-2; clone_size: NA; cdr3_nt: TGTGCCAGCAGTCCCCTGCAGGGCGACACCGGGGAGCTGTTTTTT; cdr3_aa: CASSPLQGDTGELFF
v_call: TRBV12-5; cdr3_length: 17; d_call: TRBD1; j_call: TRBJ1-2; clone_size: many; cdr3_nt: TGTGCTAGTGGTTTACCTCGGCGGACAGGGGATCTCTATGGCTACACCTTC; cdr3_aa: CASGLPRRTGDLYGYTF
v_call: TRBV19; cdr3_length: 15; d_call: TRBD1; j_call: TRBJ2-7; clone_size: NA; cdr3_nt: TGTGCCAGTAGTACTCCGGGACAGGGTTTCCACGAGCAGTACTTC; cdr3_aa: CASSTPGQGFHEQYF
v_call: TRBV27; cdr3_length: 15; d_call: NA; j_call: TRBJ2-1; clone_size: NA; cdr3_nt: TGTGCCAGCAGTTTAACCTTCGGCCCCGGAAATGAGCAGTTCTTC; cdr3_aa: CASSLTFGPGNEQFF
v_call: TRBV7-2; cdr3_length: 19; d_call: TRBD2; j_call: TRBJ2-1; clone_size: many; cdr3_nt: TGTGCCAGCAGCCCATTAGTTTGGGGAGGGCGCCGGGAGAACAATGAGCAGTTCTTC; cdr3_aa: CASSPLVWGGRRENNEQFF
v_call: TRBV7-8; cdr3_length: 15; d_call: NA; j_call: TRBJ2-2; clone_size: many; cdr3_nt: TGTGCCAGCAGTCAGTCTCCCCGGGGCATCGGGGAGCTGTTTTTT; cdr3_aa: CASSQSPRGIGELFF
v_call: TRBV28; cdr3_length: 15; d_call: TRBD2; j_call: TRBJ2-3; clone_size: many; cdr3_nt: TGTGCCAGCAGTTTGGTAAGCGGGAGCAAAGATACGCAGTATTTT; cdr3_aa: CASSLVSGSKDTQYF
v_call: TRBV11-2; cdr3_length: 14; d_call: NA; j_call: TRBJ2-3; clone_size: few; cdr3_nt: TGTGCCAGCAGCCATTTAGGGAGCACAGATACGCAGTATTTT; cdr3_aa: CASSHLGSTDTQYF
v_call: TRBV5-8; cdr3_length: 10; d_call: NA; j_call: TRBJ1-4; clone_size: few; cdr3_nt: TGTGCCAGCAGCTTCGGAAAACTGTTTTTT; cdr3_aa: CASSFGKLFF
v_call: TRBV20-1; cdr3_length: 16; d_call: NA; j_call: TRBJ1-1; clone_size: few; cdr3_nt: TGCAGTGCTAGAGATTTCCGCACAGGGTTCGGCACTGAAGCTTTCTTT; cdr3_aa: CSARDFRTGFGTEAFF
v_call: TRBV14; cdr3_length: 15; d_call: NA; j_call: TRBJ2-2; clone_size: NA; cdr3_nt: TGTGCCAGCAGCCAAGATTTCAGGGGAACCGGGGAGCTGTTTTTT; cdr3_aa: CASSQDFRGTGELFF
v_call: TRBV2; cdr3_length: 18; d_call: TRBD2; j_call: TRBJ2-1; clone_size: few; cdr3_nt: TGTGCCAGCAGTGTACGGCTAGCGGGGGGGCCGCCCTACAATGAGCAGTTCTTC; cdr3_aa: CASSVRLAGGPPYNEQFF
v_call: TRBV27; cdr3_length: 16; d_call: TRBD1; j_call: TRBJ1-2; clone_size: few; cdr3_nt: TGTGCCAGCAGTTTACCTCAGTTGGACAGGGACTATGGCTACACCTTC; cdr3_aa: CASSLPQLDRDYGYTF
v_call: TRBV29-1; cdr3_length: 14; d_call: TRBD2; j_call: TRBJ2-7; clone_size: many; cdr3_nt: TGCAGCGTTGATGGGCTAGCGGGAGCCTACGAGCAGTACTTC; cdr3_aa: CSVDGLAGAYEQYF
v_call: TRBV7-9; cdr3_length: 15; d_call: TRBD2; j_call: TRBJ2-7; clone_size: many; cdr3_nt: TGTGCCAGCAGCTTAGCGCGGGCTAGCGGGAACGAGCAGTACTTC; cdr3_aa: CASSLARASGNEQYF
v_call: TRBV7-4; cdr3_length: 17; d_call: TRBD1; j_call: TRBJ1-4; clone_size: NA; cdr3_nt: TGTGCCAGCCGAAGGACAGGGGGACTTCTGAGTAATGAAAAACTGTTTTTT; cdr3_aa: CASRRTGGLLSNEKLFF
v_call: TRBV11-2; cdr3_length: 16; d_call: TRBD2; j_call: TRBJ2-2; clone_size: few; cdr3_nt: TGTGCCAGCAGCTTAGACGGCGGGGGAGGGACCGGGGAGCTGTTTTTT; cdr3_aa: CASSLDGGGGTGELFF
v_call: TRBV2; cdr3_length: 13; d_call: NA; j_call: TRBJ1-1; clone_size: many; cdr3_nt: TGTGCCAGCAGGGACACTCTGAACACTGAAGCTTTCTTT; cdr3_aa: CASRDTLNTEAFF
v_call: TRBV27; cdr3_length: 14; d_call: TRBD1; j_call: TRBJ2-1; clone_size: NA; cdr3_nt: TGTGCCAGCATCTCTCGGACAGGGAGGAATGAGCAGTTCTTC; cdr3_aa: CASISRTGRNEQFF